The clone carrying this T cell receptor beta chain came up many times. Its antigen remains unknown. This record belongs to a study of T cells in Graves' hyperthyroidism and ophthalmopathy. There are 14 residues in the CDR3. CDR1 is MNHEY, CDR2 SMNVEV, per germline (reference sequence). Trimming took off 3 bases at V and 3 bases at J, with 8 bases between the two ends. Study observations and caveats: Prediction of ophthalmopathy progression came a median 6.5 months pre-onset. Appearing also in blood were most of the thyroid clonotypes expanded above 0.001.

Thyroid ultrasound, orbital computed tomography, clinical symptoms, and serum thyroxine and TRAb underpinned diagnoses. The authors obtained PBMCs from over 8 ml of fresh peripheral blood. RNA transcripts served as the template for amplifying TCR beta CDR3 regions. The HTBI primer set drove a first-round RT-PCR of the TCR CDR3. Via MiXCR, TCRdb re-called the multiplex PCR reads, giving one row per CDR3 protein. The data contain some 690,000 distinct CDR3 sequences, 17% of them singletons. V usage is TRBV27 and J usage is TRBJ1-4; the D is unclear. The receptor comes from a man aged 50 or older with Graves' hyperthyroidism. Material: blood. The CDR3 protein is CASSLVSANEKLFF. The CDR3 nucleotides are TGTGCCAGCAGTTTGGTCAGCGCTAATGAAAAACTGTTTTTT.